This TCR beta chain comes out of a study of blood T cells in healthy people across ages. CDR3 length: 23 residues. The germline gives CDR1 LGHDT, CDR2 YNNKEL (reference sequence). The germline V and J ends were trimmed by 0 bases and 1 base, with 31 bases remaining between them. Donor samples were obtained from healthy Caucasian individuals from Russia, aged 6 to 90. The draw of peripheral blood yielded around 10 milliliters from each donor. Each sample had at least 7 million PBMCs isolated. The authors ran a second PCR of about 7 to 11 cycles using a sample-barcoded 5' primer and a J-beta primer mix. The authors tagged each cDNA molecule using a template-switch adaptor with 12 random nucleotides. TCRdb reanalysed the 5' RACE reads using MiXCR and keeps one entry per CDR3 protein. The data contain around 750,000 distinct CDR3 sequences, 50% to 65% of them singletons.

V usage is TRBV3-1 and J usage is TRBJ2-1; a possible D gene is TRBD2 (6 bases). The source of this sequence is a man older than 75 in good health. The sample taken for sequencing was blood. The CDR3 here is CASSQDLLLIWSGSRISYNEQFF. The CDR3 DNA sequence: TGTGCCAGCAGCCAAGATCTATTATTAATTTGGAGCGGGTCCCGGATTTCCTACAATGAGCAGTTCTTC.